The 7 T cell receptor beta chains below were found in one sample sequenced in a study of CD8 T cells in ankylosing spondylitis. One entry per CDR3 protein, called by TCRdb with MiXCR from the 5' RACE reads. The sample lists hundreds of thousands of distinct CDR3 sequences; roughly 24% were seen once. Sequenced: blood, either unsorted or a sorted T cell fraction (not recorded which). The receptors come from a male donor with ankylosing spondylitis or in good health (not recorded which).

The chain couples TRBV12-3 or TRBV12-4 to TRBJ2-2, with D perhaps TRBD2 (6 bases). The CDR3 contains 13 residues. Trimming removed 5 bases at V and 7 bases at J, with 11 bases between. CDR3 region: CASSREIIGELFF. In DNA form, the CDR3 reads TGTGCCAGCAGTCGGGAGATTATCGGGGAGCTGTTTTTT.

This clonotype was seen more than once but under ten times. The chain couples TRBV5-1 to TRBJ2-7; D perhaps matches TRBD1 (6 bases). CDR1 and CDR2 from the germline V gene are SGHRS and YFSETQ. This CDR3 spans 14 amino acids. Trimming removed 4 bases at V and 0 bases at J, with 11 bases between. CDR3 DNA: TGCGCCAGCAGCCCCGGGACACCCTCCTACGAGCAGTACTTC. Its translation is CASSPGTPSYEQYF.

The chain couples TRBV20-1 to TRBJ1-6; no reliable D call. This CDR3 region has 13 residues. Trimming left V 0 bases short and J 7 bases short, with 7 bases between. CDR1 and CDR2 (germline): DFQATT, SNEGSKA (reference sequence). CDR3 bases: TGCAGTGCTAGAGATTCGAAGAATTCACCCCTCCACTTT. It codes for CSARDSKNSPLHF.

Here the CDR3 reads CASSDALGLTNEKLFF. For the CDR3, the DNA is TGTGCCAGCAGCGACGCGTTGGGGTTGACTAATGAAAAACTGTTTTTT. The chain couples TRBV9 to TRBJ1-4; no firm D call. V lost 3 bases to trimming and J lost 2 bases, with 14 bases between them. The germline CDR1 and CDR2 sequences are SGDLS and YYNGEE. The CDR3 extends over 16 amino acids.

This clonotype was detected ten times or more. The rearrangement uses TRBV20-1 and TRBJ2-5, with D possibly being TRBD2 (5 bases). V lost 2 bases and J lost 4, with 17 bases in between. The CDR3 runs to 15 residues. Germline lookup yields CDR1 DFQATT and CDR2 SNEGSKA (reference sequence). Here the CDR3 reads CSARPLTASRETQYF. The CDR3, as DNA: TGCAGTGCTAGACCCCTAACGGCTAGCAGAGAGACCCAGTACTTC.

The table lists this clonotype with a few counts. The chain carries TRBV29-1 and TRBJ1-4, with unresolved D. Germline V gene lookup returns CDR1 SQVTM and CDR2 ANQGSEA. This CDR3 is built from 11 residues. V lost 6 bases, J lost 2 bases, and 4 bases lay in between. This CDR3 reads CSVRTNEKLFF. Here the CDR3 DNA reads TGCAGCGTGAGGACTAATGAAAAACTGTTTTTT.

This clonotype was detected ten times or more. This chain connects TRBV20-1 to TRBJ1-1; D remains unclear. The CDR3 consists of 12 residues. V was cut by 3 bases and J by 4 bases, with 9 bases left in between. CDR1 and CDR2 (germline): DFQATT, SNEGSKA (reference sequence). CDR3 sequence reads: CSARKVGTEAFF. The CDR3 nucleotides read TGCAGTGCTAGGAAGGTGGGCACTGAAGCTTTCTTT.